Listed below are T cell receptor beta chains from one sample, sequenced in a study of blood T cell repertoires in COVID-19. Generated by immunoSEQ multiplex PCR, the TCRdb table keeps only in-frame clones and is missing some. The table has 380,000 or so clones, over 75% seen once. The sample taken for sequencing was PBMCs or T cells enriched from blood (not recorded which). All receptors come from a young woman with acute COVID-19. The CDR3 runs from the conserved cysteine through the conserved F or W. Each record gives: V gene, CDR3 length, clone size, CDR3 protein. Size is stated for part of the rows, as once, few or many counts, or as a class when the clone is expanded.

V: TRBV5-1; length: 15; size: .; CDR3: CASSRGLAETGELFF
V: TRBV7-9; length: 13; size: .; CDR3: CASRVTGTSEAFF
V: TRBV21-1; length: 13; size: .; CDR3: CATPGRFAYEQYF
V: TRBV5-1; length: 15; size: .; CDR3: CASSPNRGGSYEQYF
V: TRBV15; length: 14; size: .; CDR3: CATSIGGETYGYTF
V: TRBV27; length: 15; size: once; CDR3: CASSSLLSEDTEAFF
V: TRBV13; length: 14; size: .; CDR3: CASSTGSPNEKLFF
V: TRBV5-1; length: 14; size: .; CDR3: CASSRGTPGNTIYF
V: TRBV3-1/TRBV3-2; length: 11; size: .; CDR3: CASSHFEPQHF
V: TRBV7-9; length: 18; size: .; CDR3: CASSHFAWVGDGGNEQFF
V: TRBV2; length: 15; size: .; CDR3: CASTEQGAGRDEQFF
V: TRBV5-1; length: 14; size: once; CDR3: CASSLDGSNYGYTF
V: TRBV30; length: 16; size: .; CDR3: CAWSVPSWGNHYGYTF
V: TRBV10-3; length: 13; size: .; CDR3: CAISGDSIQPQHF
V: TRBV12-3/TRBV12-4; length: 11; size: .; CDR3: CASSPLRELFF
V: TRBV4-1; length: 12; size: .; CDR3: CASSRGPYEQYF
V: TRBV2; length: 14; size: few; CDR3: CASSYSSYNSPLHF
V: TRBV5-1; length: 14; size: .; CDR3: CASSTGLADYEQYF
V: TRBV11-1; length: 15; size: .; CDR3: CASSLDRWSSYEQYF
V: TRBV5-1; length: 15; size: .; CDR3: CASSFRGITNEKLFF
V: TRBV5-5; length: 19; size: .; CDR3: CASSLGVSFRQGFSYEQYF
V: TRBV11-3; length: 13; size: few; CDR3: CASSSDSTSPLHF
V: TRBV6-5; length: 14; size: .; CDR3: CASRGQGGDYGYTF
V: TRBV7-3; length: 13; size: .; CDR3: CASGQGGGTEAFF
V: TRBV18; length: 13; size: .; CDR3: CASSPQGGLGYTF
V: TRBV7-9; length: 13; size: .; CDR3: CASSPIHGQQQFF
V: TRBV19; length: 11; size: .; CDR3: CASSNYNEQYF
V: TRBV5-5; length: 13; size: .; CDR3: CAKPRKRRNTIYF
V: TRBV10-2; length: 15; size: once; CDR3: CASSAEGQANTEAFF
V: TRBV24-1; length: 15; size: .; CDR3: CATSAGGSTTYEQYF
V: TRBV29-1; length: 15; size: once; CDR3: CSVQTGASSGNTIYF
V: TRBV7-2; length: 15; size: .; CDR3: CASSFLRGLNTEAFF
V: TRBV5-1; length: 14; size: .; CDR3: CASSLRGRGNEQFF
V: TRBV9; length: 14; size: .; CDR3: CASSQGDLKIEQYF